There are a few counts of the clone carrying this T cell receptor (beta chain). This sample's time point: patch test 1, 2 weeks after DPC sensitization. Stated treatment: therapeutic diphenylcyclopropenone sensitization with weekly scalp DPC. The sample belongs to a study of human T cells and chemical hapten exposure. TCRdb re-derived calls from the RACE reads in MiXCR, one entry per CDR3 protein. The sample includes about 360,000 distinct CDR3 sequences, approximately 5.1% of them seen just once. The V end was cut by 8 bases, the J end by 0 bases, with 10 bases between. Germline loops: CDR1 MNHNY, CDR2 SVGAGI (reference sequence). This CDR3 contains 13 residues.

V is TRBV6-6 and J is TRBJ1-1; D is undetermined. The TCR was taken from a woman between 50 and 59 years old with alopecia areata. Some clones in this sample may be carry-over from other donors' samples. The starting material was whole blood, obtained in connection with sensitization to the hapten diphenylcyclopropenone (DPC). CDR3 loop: CASGTKMNTEAFF. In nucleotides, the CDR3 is TGTGCCAGCGGAACAAAAATGAACACTGAAGCTTTCTTT.